The clone carrying this T cell receptor beta chain was seen ten or more times. Its cognate antigen is unknown. The sample originates from a study of regulatory T cells in long-lasting Graves disease. The germline V gene has CDR1 MDHEN and CDR2 SYDVKM. The CDR3 contains 22 residues. Germline trimming cut 3 bases from V and 3 bases from J; bases unmatched to any gene: 24. Time point reported: newly diagnosed GD, antithyroid drugs for less than 3 months. The TCR library was prepared using RNA isolated from PBMCs. Arm-PCR of CDR3 regions and iRepertoire HTBI primers were used to build TCR beta libraries. One entry per CDR3 protein results from TCRdb running MiXCR on the multiplex PCR reads. The sample lists more than 400,000 distinct CDR3 sequences, 15% to 20% occurring once. Study outcomes and limitations: Persistent Graves' patients possessed reduced TCR diversity relative to recently diagnosed ones.

These data also formed part of another study, on T cells in Graves' hyperthyroidism and ophthalmopathy. This second study says: The authors deemed Graves' hyperthyroidism stable absent ophthalmopathy progression within 18 months. The HTBI set primed first-round TCR CDR3 RT-PCR.

This chain joins TRBV28 and TRBJ2-1, with 9 bases aligning to TRBD1. This clonotype originated in a man in his forties with Graves disease. The sequenced sample was peripheral blood mononuclear cells (PBMCs), obtained at new diagnosis, from a patient treated with antithyroid drugs. CDR3 protein: CASSFSLMGPSRRQGDYNEQFF. The CDR3 bases are TGTGCCAGCAGTTTTTCTTTAATGGGACCTAGTCGTAGACAGGGGGACTACAATGAGCAGTTCTTC.